The source of this TCR beta chain is a study of blood T cell repertoires in COVID-19. Study at large: Some COVID-19 samples were acute and others convalescent; all came from the United States, Italy and Spain.

In the original analysis: By means of reference gene primer amplification, nucleated cell counts were estimated. Only in-frame clones appear in the TCRdb table, and some are missing; sequencing was by immunoSEQ multiplex PCR. V, J and clone size reflect that table, while D and trimming were determined from the DNA. The sample includes 95,000 to 150,000 clones, approximately 80% of them seen just once. With regard to this clone: The conserved closing phenylalanine or tryptophan is absent in this CDR3, likely reflecting a read error. Because the CDR3's place on the DNA is in doubt, the DNA is left out and the CDR3 is given as listed by TCRdb.

Per the germline V gene, CDR1 is MNHEY and CDR2 is SMNVEV (reference sequence). The CDR3 adds up to 13 amino acids, both ends counted. This clonotype originated in a human donor in a cohort sampled during active COVID-19. The chain links TRBV27 to TRBJ1-2; the table's D call, TRBD1, has no DNA check behind it. Material for sequencing was peripheral blood. CDR3: CASSHARGQALLL.